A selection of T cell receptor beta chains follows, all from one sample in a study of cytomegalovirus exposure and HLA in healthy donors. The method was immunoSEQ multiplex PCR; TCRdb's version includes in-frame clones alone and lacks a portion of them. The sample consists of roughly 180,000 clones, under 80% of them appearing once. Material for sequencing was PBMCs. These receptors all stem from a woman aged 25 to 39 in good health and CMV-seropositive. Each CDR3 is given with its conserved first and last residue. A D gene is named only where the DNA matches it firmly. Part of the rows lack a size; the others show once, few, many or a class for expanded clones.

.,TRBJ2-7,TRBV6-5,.,CASSKVIGSYEQYF,TGTGCCAGCTCCAAGGTTATCGGGTCCTACGAGCAGTACTTC
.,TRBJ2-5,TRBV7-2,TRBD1,CASSWTTGGKETQYF,TGTGCCAGCAGCTGGACCACAGGGGGCAAAGAGACCCAGTACTTC
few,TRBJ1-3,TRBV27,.,CASSFWGDSGNTIYF,TGTGCCAGCAGTTTTTGGGGAGACTCTGGAAACACCATATATTTT
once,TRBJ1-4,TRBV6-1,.,CASSNRPRNEKLFF,TGTGCCAGCAGTAACAGGCCACGTAATGAAAAACTGTTTTTT
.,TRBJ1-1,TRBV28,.,CASSIYSTEAFF,TGTGCCAGCAGTATATACAGCACTGAAGCTTTCTTT
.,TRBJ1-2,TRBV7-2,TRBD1,CASSLTGGSNYGYTF,TGTGCCAGCAGTCTTACAGGGGGCTCTAACTATGGCTACACCTTC
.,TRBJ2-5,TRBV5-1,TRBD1,CASSSGQGEETQYF,TGCGCCAGCAGCTCGGGACAGGGGGAAGAGACCCAGTACTTC
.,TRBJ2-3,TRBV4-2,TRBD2,CASSQAGTSGASTDTQYF,TGTGCCAGCAGCCAAGCCGGGACTAGCGGGGCGAGCACAGATACGCAGTATTTT
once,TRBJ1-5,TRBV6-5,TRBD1,CASSRDRDSNQPQHF,TGTGCCAGCAGTCGTGACAGGGATAGCAATCAGCCCCAGCATTTT
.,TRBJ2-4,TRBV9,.,CASSVEGALAKNIQYF,TGTGCCAGCAGCGTAGAAGGGGCACTAGCCAAAAACATTCAGTACTTC
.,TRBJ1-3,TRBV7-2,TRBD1,CASSPTGVPGNTIYF,TGTGCCAGCAGCCCCACAGGGGTACCTGGAAACACCATATATTTT
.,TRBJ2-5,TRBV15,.,CATSTTGFYRGETQYF,TGTGCCACCAGCACGACGGGGTTCTATCGGGGAGAGACCCAGTACTTC
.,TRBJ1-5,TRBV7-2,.,CASSPDGVKEPQHF,TGTGCCAGCAGCCCTGACGGGGTGAAGGAGCCCCAGCATTTT
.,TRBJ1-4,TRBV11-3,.,CASSGRTATTNEKLFF,TGTGCCAGCAGCGGTAGGACAGCTACTACTAATGAAAAACTGTTTTTT
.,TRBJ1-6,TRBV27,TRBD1,CASSFGQDSSYNSPLHF,TGTGCCAGCAGTTTCGGACAGGATAGCTCCTATAATTCACCCCTCCACTTT
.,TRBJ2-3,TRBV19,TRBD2,CASSPTSGGARAQYF,TGTGCCAGTAGCCCTACTAGCGGGGGGGCCCGTGCGCAGTATTTT
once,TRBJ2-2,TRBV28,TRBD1,CASSFTGTGGGGELFF,TGTGCCAGCAGTTTCACCGGGACAGGGGGCGGCGGGGAGCTGTTTTTT
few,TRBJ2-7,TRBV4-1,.,CASSRLYSYEQYF,TGCGCCAGCAGCCGCCTCTACTCCTACGAGCAGTACTTC
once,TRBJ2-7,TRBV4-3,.,CASSQQQGYEQYF,TGCGCCAGCAGCCAACAACAGGGATACGAGCAGTACTTC
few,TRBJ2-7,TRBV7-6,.,CASSLRQASYEQYF,TGTGCCAGCAGCTTAAGGCAGGCGTCCTACGAGCAGTACTTC
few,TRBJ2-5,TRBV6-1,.,CAAGLSGKETQYF,TGTGCCGCTGGACTGTCGGGGAAAGAGACCCAGTACTTC
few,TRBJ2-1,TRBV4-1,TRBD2,CASSDRLAGYNEQFF,TGCGCCAGCAGCGACCGACTAGCGGGTTACAATGAGCAGTTCTTC
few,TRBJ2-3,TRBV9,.,CASSVGGPDTQYF,TGTGCCAGCAGCGTAGGGGGCCCGGATACGCAGTATTTT
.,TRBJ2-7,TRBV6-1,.,CASSLYEQYF,TGTGCCAGCAGTCTTTACGAGCAGTACTTC
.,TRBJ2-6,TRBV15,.,CATSTTGGSGANVLTF,TGTGCCACCAGCACGACCGGGGGCTCTGGGGCCAACGTCCTGACTTTC
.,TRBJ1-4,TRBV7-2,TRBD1,CASSLSPGQGDEKLFF,TGTGCCAGCAGTCTTAGCCCGGGACAGGGTGATGAAAAACTGTTTTTT
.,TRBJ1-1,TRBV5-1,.,CASSFGTNTEAFF,TGCGCCAGCAGCTTCGGGACAAACACTGAAGCTTTCTTT
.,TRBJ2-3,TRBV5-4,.,CASSFPRGPGDTQYF,TGTGCCAGCAGCTTCCCTCGCGGGCCCGGAGATACGCAGTATTTT
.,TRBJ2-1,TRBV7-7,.,CASSLEREGWDEQFF,TGTGCCAGCAGCTTAGAACGGGAAGGGTGGGATGAGCAGTTCTTC
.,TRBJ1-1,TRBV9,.,CASSVVEGAAFF,TGTGCCAGCAGCGTAGTGGAGGGAGCAGCTTTCTTT
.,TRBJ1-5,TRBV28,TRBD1,CASSPRKGASNQPQHF,TGTGCCAGCAGTCCCCGGAAGGGGGCAAGCAATCAGCCCCAGCATTTT
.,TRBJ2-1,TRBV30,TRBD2,CACDSGGYYNEQFF,TGTGCCTGTGATTCGGGGGGATACTACAATGAGCAGTTCTTC
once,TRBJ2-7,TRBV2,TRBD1,CASGTTGHSSYEQYF,TGTGCCAGTGGGACGACAGGGCACAGCTCCTACGAGCAGTACTTC
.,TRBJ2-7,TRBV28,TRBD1,CASRGQVSSYEQYF,TGTGCCAGCAGAGGACAGGTGAGCTCCTACGAGCAGTACTTC
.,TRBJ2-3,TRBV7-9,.,CASSPETGITDTQYF,TGTGCCAGCAGCCCAGAGACGGGGATAACAGATACGCAGTATTTT
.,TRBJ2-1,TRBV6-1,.,CASREGLNYNEQFF,TGTGCCAGCAGGGAGGGACTCAACTACAATGAGCAGTTCTTC
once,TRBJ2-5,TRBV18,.,CASSPPTVQETQYF,TGTGCCAGCTCACCACCGACAGTCCAAGAGACCCAGTACTTC
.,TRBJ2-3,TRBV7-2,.,CASSLDIDTQYF,TGTGCCAGCAGCTTAGACATCGATACGCAGTATTTT
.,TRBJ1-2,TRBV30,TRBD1,CAWSPYLDRGLNYGYTF,TGTGCCTGGAGTCCTTACCTTGACAGGGGTCTCAACTATGGCTACACCTTC
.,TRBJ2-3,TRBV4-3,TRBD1,CASSQKDRSPDTQYF,TGCGCCAGCAGCCAAAAGGACAGGTCCCCAGATACGCAGTATTTT
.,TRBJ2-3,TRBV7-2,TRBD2,CASSSQTSGGLGTQYF,TGTGCCAGCAGCTCCCAGACTAGCGGGGGCCTCGGTACGCAGTATTTT
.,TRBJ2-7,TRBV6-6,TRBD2,CASSPGRGLSYEQYF,TGTGCCAGCAGTCCCGGGAGGGGCCTCTCCTACGAGCAGTACTTC